This T cell receptor (beta chain) was captured by sequencing in a study of blood T cell repertoires in COVID-19. Germline V gives CDR1 MNHEY, CDR2 SVGAGI. The CDR3 has 11 amino acids. Trimming cost V 5 bases and J 7 bases; bases outside gene matches: 1. Sequenced by immunoSEQ multiplex PCR; TCRdb stores in-frame clones only, minus some. The sample holds just over 150,000 clones, around 92% seen once. The specimen was peripheral blood. The source of this sequence is a man aged 25 to 45 with COVID-19, enrolled during active disease. V usage is TRBV6-5 and J usage is TRBJ2-5, with 7 bases identical to TRBD1. The CDR3 bases are TGTGCCAGCAGTCCAGGGGGGACCCAGTACTTC. This encodes CASSPGGTQYF.